What follows is one TCR beta chain and its context. Looked up from germline, CDR1 is SGHRS and CDR2 is YFSETQ. V was trimmed by 1 base and J by 7 bases, leaving 11 bases between them. This CDR3 comprises 13 residues. These data are taken from a study of blood T cell repertoires in COVID-19. Per the authors' pipeline: Estimation of nucleated cell counts was performed using reference gene primer amplification. Clones were sequenced by immunoSEQ multiplex PCR, and TCRdb holds only the in-frame ones, with some missing. Clonal size and the V and J genes are those of that table, whereas D and trimming came from the DNA. The sample has approximately 260,000 clones, around 89% seen once.

The V call is TRBV5-1, the J call TRBJ1-1; D might be TRBD1 (6 bases). The sample taken for sequencing was PBMCs or T cells enriched from blood (not recorded which). The clonotype comes from a woman between 40 and 55 years old with acute COVID-19. CDR3 sequence (DNA): TGCGCCAGCAGCTTGCAGGGGACGGGTGAAGCTTTCTTT. This encodes CASSLQGTGEAFF.